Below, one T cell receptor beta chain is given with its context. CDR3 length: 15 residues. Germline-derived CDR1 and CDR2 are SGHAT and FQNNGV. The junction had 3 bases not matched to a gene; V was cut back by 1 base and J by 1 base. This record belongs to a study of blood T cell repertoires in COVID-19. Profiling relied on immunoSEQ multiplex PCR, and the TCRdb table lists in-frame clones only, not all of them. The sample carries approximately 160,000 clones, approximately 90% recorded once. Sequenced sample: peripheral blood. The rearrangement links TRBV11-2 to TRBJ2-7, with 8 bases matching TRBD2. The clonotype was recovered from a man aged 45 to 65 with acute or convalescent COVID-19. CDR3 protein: CASSLAGLVSYEQYF. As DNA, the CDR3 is TGTGCCAGCAGCTTAGCGGGACTAGTATCCTACGAGCAGTACTTC.